Presented here are 23 T cell receptor beta chains from one specimen sequenced in a study of identical twins (dated by TCRdb to 2016 to 2018). Libraries came from 5' RACE. The sample was run on an Illumina HiSeq 2000. TCRdb's own reprocessing of the public reads used fastp at Q25 and MiXCR and kept productive beta chains. Rows are combined by CDR3 protein, so each entry shows the most common genes and DNA. The table for this sample lists 300,000 to 350,000 distinct CDR3 sequences; more than 9% of them were counted only once. Approximately 7.6% of the sample is taken by the ten largest. This sample was also put to use in a study of yellow fever vaccine responses in identical twins.

The sequencing input was CD8+ T cells sorted from blood. The receptor set was obtained from a woman between 18 and 29 years old in good health.

V usage is TRBV19 and J usage is TRBJ1-2, with no clear D. The V end lost 3 bases, the J end lost 3 bases, and 8 bases lay between the germline ends. The CDR3 has 13 residues. Germline V gene data show CDR1 as LNHDA and CDR2 as SQIVND (reference sequence). CDR3 in amino acids: CASSIGPYYGYTF. The DNA of the CDR3 is TGTGCCAGTAGTATTGGTCCGTACTATGGCTACACCTTC.

The V gene is TRBV20-1, the J gene TRBJ2-5; perhaps D is TRBD1 or TRBD2 (5 bases each). Germline lookup yields CDR1 DFQATT and CDR2 SNEGSKA (reference sequence). Deletions cut 3 bases from V and 5 bases from J, with 22 bases between. This CDR3 is 16 amino acids long. This CDR3 reads CSARRTGPKWWETQYF. The CDR3 DNA follows: TGCAGTGCTAGGCGCACGGGGCCTAAATGGTGGGAGACCCAGTACTTC.

This clonotype was counted ten times or more. The chain links TRBV7-9 to TRBJ1-1; 7 bases are a match to TRBD1. The germline gives CDR1 SEHNR, CDR2 FQNEAQ (reference sequence). V lost 4 bases and J lost 4; bases outside the gene matches: 6. The CDR3 is 14 residues long. The CDR3 spells CASSSIQGRTEAFF. The CDR3 nucleotides read TGTGCCAGCAGCTCTATACAGGGGCGCACTGAAGCTTTCTTT.

This clonotype has just one count. The CDR3 reads CAMGPGLLGEQYF. The CDR3 coding sequence is TGTGCCATGGGCCCCGGGCTCCTCGGCGAGCAGTACTTC. V gene TRBV5-7 combines with J gene TRBJ2-7, with D unresolved. TRBV5-7 is assigned to the ORF class and has an uncertain function. The CDR3 sequence is 13 residues long. V lost 9 bases, J lost 6 bases, and 19 bases lay in between.

This chain links TRBV6-5 with TRBJ2-5; the D gene is possibly TRBD2 (5 bases). This CDR3 comprises 13 residues. Germline V gene lookup returns CDR1 MNHEY and CDR2 SVGAGI. V gave up 4 bases and J gave up 4 bases, with 10 bases separating them. The CDR3 sequence: CASSWSSLETQYF. CDR3 sequence (DNA): TGTGCCAGCAGTTGGTCTAGCCTAGAGACCCAGTACTTC.

This clonotype was counted at least ten times. The V gene is TRBV12-3 or TRBV12-4, the J gene TRBJ2-2, with D maybe TRBD2 (6 bases). Trimming took off 6 bases at V and 6 bases at J, with 20 bases between the two ends. CDR3 length: 16 amino acids. CDR3 DNA sequence: TGTGCCAGCAGCTTCAACCGGGACTTGGGTTCCGGGGAGCTGTTTTTT. Translating gives CASSFNRDLGSGELFF.

This clonotype was observed a handful of times. The chain links TRBV5-5 to TRBJ2-2, with a weak D call TRBD1 (5 bases). The CDR3 loop spans 15 amino acids. Germline V gene data show CDR1 as SGHKS and CDR2 as YYEKEE (reference sequence). The ends were cut back, 4 bases at V and 6 bases at J, with 16 bases in the middle. Written as DNA, the CDR3 is TGTGCCAGCAGCCCAAGAACGACAGACCCCGGGGAGCTGTTTTTT. Protein: CASSPRTTDPGELFF.

This clonotype has only a few counts. The gene calls are TRBV6-5 and TRBJ2-2, with 7 bases that match TRBD2. Germline V gene sequence: CDR1 MNHEY, CDR2 SVGAGI. V trimming: 0 bases; J trimming: 1 base; junction bases outside the gene matches: 2. This CDR3 has 16 amino acids. The CDR3 is CASSYSGGGNTGELFF. CDR3 DNA: TGTGCCAGCAGTTACTCCGGCGGGGGGAACACCGGGGAGCTGTTTTTT.

The chain combines TRBV18 with TRBJ2-5; a possible D gene is TRBD2 (5 bases). From germline, CDR1 is KGHSH and CDR2 LQKENI. V was pared by 1 base and J by 5 bases, with 14 bases between. The CDR3 length is 15 residues. The CDR3 nucleotides are TGTGCCAGCTCACCACGGTGGATACGAGGGGAGACCCAGTACTTC. Protein product: CASSPRWIRGETQYF.

This chain links TRBV11-2 with TRBJ2-7; TRBD2 matches at 9 bases. The CDR3 sequence is 19 residues long. With V trimmed by 2 bases and J by 2 bases, 16 bases remained unmatched. Looked up from germline, CDR1 is SGHAT and CDR2 is FQNNGV. The CDR3 DNA sequence: TGTGCCAGCAGCTTACCATCCGACGTAATCCTAGCGGGAACCTACGAGCAGTACTTC. Its translation: CASSLPSDVILAGTYEQYF.

The table lists this clonotype with many counts. The V call is TRBV27, the J call TRBJ2-3; D is possibly TRBD2 (5 bases). V lost 6 bases and J lost 0, with 13 bases in between. The CDR3 sequence is 15 residues long. Germline lookup yields CDR1 MNHEY and CDR2 SMNVEV (reference sequence). DNA for the CDR3: TGTGCCAGCAGCTTAGGAGGCCGGAGCACAGATACGCAGTATTTT. Its translation is CASSLGGRSTDTQYF.

The chain uses TRBV29-1 and TRBJ2-2; D uncertain. Germline V gives CDR1 SQVTM, CDR2 ANQGSEA. V lost 5 bases, J lost 4 bases, and 5 bases lay in between. This CDR3 comprises 11 residues. The CDR3 region is CSVHSTGELFF. The CDR3 bases are TGCAGCGTTCATAGCACCGGGGAGCTGTTTTTT.

The rearrangement links TRBV20-1 to TRBJ2-2, with D perhaps given as TRBD1 or TRBD2 (5 bases each). V was cut by 0 bases and J by 9 bases, with 20 bases left in between. Per germline, CDR1 DFQATT and CDR2 SNEGSKA (reference sequence). The CDR3 loop spans 16 amino acids. The CDR3 is CSARDPSRDLTRELFF. In DNA form, the CDR3 reads TGCAGTGCTAGAGACCCGTCCCGGGACCTTACCCGGGAGCTGTTTTTT.

The chain is built from TRBV5-6 and TRBJ2-7; the D gene is possibly TRBD2 (7 bases). This CDR3 is 14 amino acids long. V lost 7 bases, J lost 2 bases, and 16 bases lay in between. In germline, CDR1 is SGHDT, CDR2 YYEEEE. The CDR3: CASSGGPPPYEQYV. The CDR3 DNA sequence: TGTGCCAGCTCCGGGGGGCCGCCGCCCTACGAGCAGTACGTC.

The sample holds many counts of this clonotype. The chain has TRBV5-5 and TRBJ1-5, with TRBD1 identical over 7 bases. This CDR3 comprises 16 residues. Losses at the gene ends were 4 bases for V and 3 bases for J; bases not matched to a gene: 10. CDR1 and CDR2 from the germline V gene are SGHKS and YYEKEE (reference sequence). The CDR3 DNA reads as TGTGCCAGCAGCAGGAAGGGACAGCTTTCCAATCAGCCCCAGCATTTT. It encodes CASSRKGQLSNQPQHF.

The genes are TRBV7-6 and TRBJ2-3, with TRBD2 matching 7 bases. Germline V gene lookup returns CDR1 SGHVS and CDR2 FNYEAQ. V dropped 3 bases and J dropped 5; count of bases not matched to a gene: 8. The CDR3 runs 15 residues. Written as DNA, the CDR3 is TGTGCCAGCAGCTTCCGAGGGAGGGAGGAAGATACGCAGTATTTT. It specifies CASSFRGREEDTQYF.

This clonotype was counted between two and nine times. V is TRBV20-1 and J is TRBJ2-1; possible D gene TRBD1, 6 bases. The CDR3 is 16 residues long. Germline lookup yields CDR1 DFQATT and CDR2 SNEGSKA (reference sequence). Trimming took off 2 bases at V and 12 bases at J, with 26 bases between the two ends. Here the CDR3 reads CSARSTGQSQNLGQFF. The DNA of the CDR3 is TGCAGTGCTAGATCCACCGGACAGTCCCAGAATCTTGGGCAGTTCTTC.

This clonotype was recorded a few times. The CDR3 region has the DNA TGTGCCAGCATGGACAGGGGGCTAGATGGCTACACCTTC. Translation gives CASMDRGLDGYTF. The gene calls are TRBV27 and TRBJ1-2; 11 bases align to TRBD1. Germline V gene sequence: CDR1 MNHEY, CDR2 SMNVEV (reference sequence). The length of the CDR3 is 13 residues. J was trimmed by 6 bases and V by 7 bases; bases with no gene match: 4.

This clonotype was counted only a few times. This sequence joins TRBV20-1 and TRBJ2-2; no firm D call. Germline CDR1 is DFQATT and CDR2 is SNEGSKA (reference sequence). V gave up 3 bases and J gave up 1 base, with 6 bases separating them. This CDR3 region has 13 residues. CDR3 sequence (DNA): TGCAGTGCTAGTCCGGAGAACACCGGGGAGCTGTTTTTT. Protein: CSASPENTGELFF.

The chain carries TRBV27 and TRBJ2-7; D call uncertain. Trimming removed 5 bases at V and 4 bases at J, with 21 bases between. CDR1 MNHEY and CDR2 SMNVEV come from the germline V gene (reference sequence). The CDR3 consists of 16 residues. For the CDR3, the DNA is TGTGCCAGCAGTCCACGGGCCGCGGAGAGGTTTTACGAGCAGTACTTC. Encoded protein: CASSPRAAERFYEQYF.

This clonotype was counted a few times. This chain uses TRBV4-1 with TRBJ1-1; D is perhaps TRBD1 (5 bases). Germline lookup yields CDR1 MGHRA and CDR2 YSYEKL. Trimming removed 6 bases from V and 2 bases from J, with 7 bases in between. The CDR3 totals 12 residues. The CDR3 reads CASRTVNTEAFF. The CDR3 DNA sequence: TGCGCCAGCAGGACAGTCAACACTGAAGCTTTCTTT.

The chain couples TRBV7-8 to TRBJ2-7, with TRBD1 matching 7 bases. Unmatched junction bases numbered 6, after V lost 1 base and J lost 6 bases. The CDR3 length is 14 residues. CDR1 is SGHVS and CDR2 is FQNEAQ in the germline V gene. CDR3 nucleotides: TGTGCCAGCAGCTTAGTCACAGGGGATCGCGAGCAGTACTTC. It is translated as CASSLVTGDREQYF.

The chain has TRBV5-1 and TRBJ1-4; D is possibly TRBD1 (5 bases). CDR3 length: 16 amino acids. The germline V gene encodes CDR1 SGHRS and CDR2 YFSETQ. V gave up 2 bases and J gave up 6 bases, with 17 bases separating them. The CDR3 nucleotides read TGCGCCAGCAGCTTAACGGGGCGCTCTCGGGATGAAAAACTGTTTTTT. It is translated as CASSLTGRSRDEKLFF.